This passage covers 21 T cell receptor beta chains from one sample sequenced in a study of T cell responses to AZD1222 COVID-19 vaccine. TCRdb's table, derived via immunoSEQ multiplex PCR, lists solely in-frame clones and lacks some. The profile shows 110,000 or so clones, about 86% of them singletons. This material consisted of peripheral blood, taken 28 days after the second AZD1222 dose. The receptor set was obtained from an adult who received the AZD1222 COVID-19 vaccine.

V and J are TRBV4-1 and TRBJ2-1, with unresolved D. V was cut by 0 bases and J by 4 bases, with 10 bases left in between. Germline CDR1 is MGHRA and CDR2 is YSYEKL. CDR3 length: 15 amino acids. This chain's CDR3 is CASSQEPRVYNEQFF. The CDR3 DNA follows: TGCGCCAGCAGCCAAGAACCTCGGGTGTACAATGAGCAGTTCTTC.

In DNA, the CDR3 is TGTGCCAGCAGTTCCCGGGACAGGTCCTACGAGCAGTACTTC. This translates into CASSSRDRSYEQYF. V and J are TRBV6-1 and TRBJ2-7, with 8 bases lining up with TRBD1. The germline V gene encodes CDR1 MNHNS and CDR2 SASEGT. The CDR3 runs to 14 residues. The V segment lost 5 bases and the J segment 1 base; nucleotides outside the gene matches: 4.

The V call is TRBV19, the J call TRBJ1-1; 9 nucleotides align to TRBD1. Germline CDR1 is LNHDA and CDR2 is SQIVND (reference sequence). The CDR3 is 16 residues long. Losses at the gene ends were 5 bases for V and 5 bases for J; bases not matched to a gene: 12. In nucleotides, the CDR3 is TGTGCCAGTAGTGTAACGGACAGGGGATATAGAACTGAAGCTTTCTTT. Its protein is CASSVTDRGYRTEAFF.

Only one count was recorded for this clone. The chain carries TRBV29-1 and TRBJ2-1; D is uncertain. This CDR3 contains 10 residues. Per germline, CDR1 SQVTM and CDR2 ANQGSEA. Trimming shortened V by 7 bases and J by 3 bases, and 4 bases separated the two germline ends. CDR3 sequence reads: CSANYNEQFF. In DNA form, the CDR3 reads TGCAGCGCGAACTACAATGAGCAGTTCTTC.

The chain couples TRBV6-2 or TRBV6-3 to TRBJ1-5; 7 nucleotides agree with TRBD1. CDR3 length equals 15 residues. Unmatched junction bases numbered 7, after V lost 2 bases and J lost 6 bases. Germline CDR1 is MNHEY and CDR2 is SVGEGT. The CDR3 DNA follows: TGTGCCAGCAGTTACGCCCAGGGGGGGGCTCAGCCCCAGCATTTT. It codes for CASSYAQGGAQPQHF.

CDR3 residues: CSASEAQETQYF. CDR3 bases: TGCAGTGCTAGTGAAGCGCAAGAGACCCAGTACTTC. V is TRBV20-1 and J is TRBJ2-5; D unresolved. The V gene lost 3 bases and the J gene lost 2 bases, with 7 bases spanning the gap. CDR1 is DFQATT, CDR2 SNEGSKA, per germline (reference sequence). The CDR3 loop spans 12 amino acids.

The chain uses TRBV4-2 and TRBJ2-5, with a possible D match to TRBD1 (5 bases). Trimming took 2 bases from V and 5 from J, leaving 15 bases between them. The CDR3 is 15 residues long. From germline, CDR1 is LGHNA and CDR2 YNFKEQ. CDR3 DNA: TGTGCCAGCAGCCAACGGTTAGGGGTGTGGGAGACCCAGTACTTC. Amino acids: CASSQRLGVWETQYF.

This chain links TRBV7-3 with TRBJ2-2; D tentatively fits TRBD1 or TRBD2 (5 bases each). Germline V gene sequence: CDR1 SGHTA, CDR2 FQGTGA. V shed 2 bases and J shed 3 bases, with 13 bases lying between them. The CDR3 consists of 16 residues. The CDR3 DNA sequence: TGTGCCAGCAGCTTATTCGGGACGATAGACACCGGGGAGCTGTTTTTT. Its protein product is CASSLFGTIDTGELFF.

This sequence joins TRBV5-6 and TRBJ1-1; D is uncertain. V gave up 4 bases and J gave up 5 bases, with 15 bases separating them. The germline gives CDR1 SGHDT, CDR2 YYEEEE. The CDR3 contains 14 residues. Written as DNA, the CDR3 is TGTGCCAGCAGCCGAGGGTTTCTAGAAACTGAAGCTTTCTTT. Its protein product is CASSRGFLETEAFF. Looking up the rest from reference TRBV5-6 and TRBJ1-1 gives the full variable domain: DAGVTQSPTHLIKTRGQQVTLRCSPKSGHDTVSWYQQALGQGPQFIFQYYEEEERQRGNFPDRFSGHQFPNYSSELNVNALLLGDSALYLCASSRGFLETEAFFGQGTRLTVV.

The CDR3 reads CASSAGRVENTIYF. CDR3 DNA: TGTGCCAGCAGTGCAGGAAGGGTGGAAAACACCATATATTTT. This chain links TRBV9 with TRBJ1-3; D remains ambiguous. The ends were cut back, 5 bases at V and 6 bases at J, with 15 bases in the middle. The germline gives CDR1 SGDLS, CDR2 YYNGEE. CDR3 length equals 14 residues.

This chain joins TRBV5-1 and TRBJ2-1; D is uncertain. Germline loops: CDR1 SGHRS, CDR2 YFSETQ. Trimming took off 0 bases at V and 5 bases at J, with 12 bases between the two ends. There are 15 residues in the CDR3. CDR3 protein: CASSLVLGQHNEQFF. CDR3 sequence (DNA): TGCGCCAGCAGCTTGGTACTCGGGCAGCACAATGAGCAGTTCTTC.

The chain carries TRBV27 and TRBJ1-6, with D uncertain. The germline gives CDR1 MNHEY, CDR2 SMNVEV (reference sequence). This CDR3 spans 13 amino acids. Deletions cut 7 bases from V and 8 bases from J, with 12 bases between. The chain's CDR3 is CASKRTIDSPLHF. CDR3 bases: TGTGCCAGCAAGAGAACAATCGATTCACCCCTCCACTTT.

The chain uses TRBV7-9 and TRBJ1-2, with D possibly TRBD1 on 5 matching bases. The germline gives CDR1 SEHNR, CDR2 FQNEAQ (reference sequence). V lost 0 bases and J lost 4, with 15 bases in between. This CDR3 spans 16 amino acids. The CDR3 spells CASSLAAAAGTYGYTF. CDR3 sequence (DNA): TGTGCCAGCAGCTTAGCTGCGGCGGCAGGGACCTATGGCTACACCTTC. Filled out from reference TRBV7-9 and TRBJ1-2, the complete variable domain reads DTGVSQNPRHKITKRGQNVTFRCDPISEHNRLYWYRQTLGQGPEFLTYFQNEAQLEKSRLLSDRFSAERPKGSFSTLEIQRTEQGDSAMYLCASSLAAAAGTYGYTFGSGTRLTVV.

This chain joins TRBV30 and TRBJ1-5, with TRBD1 matching over 9 bases. Trimming removed 5 bases from V and 8 bases from J; junction bases left unmatched: 7. The CDR3 loop spans 13 amino acids. Looked up from germline, CDR1 is GTSNPN and CDR2 is SVGIG (reference sequence). The CDR3 loop reads CAWGTGTHKPQHF. In nucleotides, the CDR3 is TGTGCCTGGGGGACAGGGACGCATAAGCCCCAGCATTTT.

This clone was detected only a few times. The chain couples TRBV19 to TRBJ1-1; maybe TRBD1 (5 bases). V was cut by 7 bases and J by 5 bases, with 17 bases left in between. This CDR3 contains 14 residues. Germline V gene sequence: CDR1 LNHDA, CDR2 SQIVND (reference sequence). The CDR3 loop reads CASKPGTRTTEAFF. In DNA form, the CDR3 reads TGTGCCAGTAAACCCGGGACGCGGACGACTGAAGCTTTCTTT.

The chain couples TRBV5-1 to TRBJ1-3; D gene ambiguous. Germline CDR1 reads SGHRS; CDR2 reads YFSETQ. The CDR3 has 14 amino acids. Trimming cost V 3 bases and J 0 bases, with 7 bases left between them. CDR3 region: CASSSASSGNTIYF. CDR3 bases: TGCGCCAGCAGCTCAGCGTCCTCTGGAAACACCATATATTTT.

This clone was counted only a few times. The DNA for the CDR3 is TGTGCCAGCAGCCTTCGGACAGGGAAAGCTTTCTTT. This sequence encodes CASSLRTGKAFF. This chain connects TRBV12-3 or TRBV12-4 to TRBJ1-1; TRBD1 matches at 8 bases. Trimming cost V 6 bases and J 9 bases; bases outside gene matches: 6. CDR3 size: 12 residues.

This rearrangement joins TRBV4-2 to TRBJ2-6; 13 positions match TRBD2. With V trimmed by 2 bases and J by 4 bases, 8 bases remained unmatched. The CDR3 totals 19 residues. Germline CDR1 LGHNA, CDR2 YNFKEQ. CDR3 in amino acids: CASSQTGTSGIPGANVLTF. CDR3 sequence (DNA): TGTGCCAGCAGCCAAACCGGGACTAGCGGGATTCCCGGGGCCAACGTCCTGACTTTC.

This chain uses TRBV6-6 with TRBJ1-4, with a tentative D call TRBD1 (6 bases). V gave up 5 bases and J gave up 8 bases, with 15 bases separating them. Germline assignment: CDR1 MNHNY and CDR2 SVGAGI (reference sequence). CDR3 length: 14 residues. The CDR3 DNA sequence: TGTGCCAGCAGTCTGACAGGTTCGGGGGAAAAACTGTTTTTT. Its translation is CASSLTGSGEKLFF.

The rearrangement joins TRBV30 to TRBJ1-3; D perhaps matches TRBD1 (6 bases). Germline lookup yields CDR1 GTSNPN and CDR2 SVGIG (reference sequence). V was cut by 5 bases and J by 0 bases, with 8 bases left in between. The CDR3 length is 13 residues. In DNA form, the CDR3 reads TGTGCCTGGGCGGACAGCTCTGGAAACACCATATATTTT. Amino acid sequence: CAWADSSGNTIYF.

The V and J genes are TRBV5-8 and TRBJ2-3; possible D gene TRBD1, 6 bases. Looked up from germline, CDR1 is SGHTS and CDR2 is YDEGEE. This CDR3 is built from 15 residues. Trimming pared 6 bases from V and 1 base from J, leaving 15 bases between. As DNA, the CDR3 is TGTGCCAGCAACTTCCCAGGGGCTGGCACAGATACGCAGTATTTT. Its translation: CASNFPGAGTDTQYF.